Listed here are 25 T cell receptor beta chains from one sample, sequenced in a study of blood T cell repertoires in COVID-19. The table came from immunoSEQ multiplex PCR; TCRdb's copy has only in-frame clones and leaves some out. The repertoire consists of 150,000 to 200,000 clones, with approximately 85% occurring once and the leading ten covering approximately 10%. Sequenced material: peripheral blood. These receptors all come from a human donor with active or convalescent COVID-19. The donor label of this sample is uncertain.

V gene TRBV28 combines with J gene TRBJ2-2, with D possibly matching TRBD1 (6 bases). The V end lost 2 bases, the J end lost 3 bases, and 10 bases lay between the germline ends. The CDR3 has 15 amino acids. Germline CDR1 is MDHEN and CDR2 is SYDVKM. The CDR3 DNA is TGTGCCAGCAGTTTACAGGGGAGATACACCGGGGAGCTGTTTTTT. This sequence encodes CASSLQGRYTGELFF. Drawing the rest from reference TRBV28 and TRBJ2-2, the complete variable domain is DVKVTQSSRYLVKRTGEKVFLECVQDMDHENMFWYRQDPGLGLRLIYFSYDVKMKEKGDIPEGYSVSREKKERFSLILESASTNQTSMYLCASSLQGRYTGELFFGEGSRLTVL.

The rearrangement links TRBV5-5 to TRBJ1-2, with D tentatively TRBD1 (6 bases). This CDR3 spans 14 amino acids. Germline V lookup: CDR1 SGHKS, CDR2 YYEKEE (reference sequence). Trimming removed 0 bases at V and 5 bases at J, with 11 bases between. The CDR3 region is CASSLEDSLYGYTF. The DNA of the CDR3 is TGTGCCAGCAGCTTGGAGGACAGCCTATATGGCTACACCTTC.

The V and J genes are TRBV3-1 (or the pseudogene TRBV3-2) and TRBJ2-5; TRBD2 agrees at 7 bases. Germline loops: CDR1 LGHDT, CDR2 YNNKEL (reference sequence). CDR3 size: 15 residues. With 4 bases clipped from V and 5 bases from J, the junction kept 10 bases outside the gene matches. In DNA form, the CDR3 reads TGTGCCAGCAGCCGCGGGGGACGGAGGATCGAGACCCAGTACTTC. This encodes CASSRGGRRIETQYF.

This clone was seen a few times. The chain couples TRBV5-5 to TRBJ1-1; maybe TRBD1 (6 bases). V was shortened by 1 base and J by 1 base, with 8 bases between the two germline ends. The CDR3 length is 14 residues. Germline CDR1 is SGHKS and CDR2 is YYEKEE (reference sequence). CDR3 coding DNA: TGTGCCAGCAGCTTGCAGGGGAGGAACACTGAAGCTTTCTTT. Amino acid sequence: CASSLQGRNTEAFF.

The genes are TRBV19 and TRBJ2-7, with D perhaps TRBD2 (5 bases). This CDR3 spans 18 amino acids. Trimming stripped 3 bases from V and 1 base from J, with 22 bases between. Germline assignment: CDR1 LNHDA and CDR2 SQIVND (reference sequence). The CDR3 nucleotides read TGTGCCAGTAGTATTATTTTTCGTGGGCTAGCTTCTTCCTACGAGCAGTACTTC. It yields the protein CASSIIFRGLASSYEQYF.

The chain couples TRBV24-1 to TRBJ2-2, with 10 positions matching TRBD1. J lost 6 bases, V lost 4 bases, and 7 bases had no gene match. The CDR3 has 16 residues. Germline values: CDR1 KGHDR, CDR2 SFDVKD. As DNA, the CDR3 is TGTGCCACCAGTGACTTGGGACAGGGGAGCTCCGGGGAGCTGTTTTTT. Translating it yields CATSDLGQGSSGELFF.

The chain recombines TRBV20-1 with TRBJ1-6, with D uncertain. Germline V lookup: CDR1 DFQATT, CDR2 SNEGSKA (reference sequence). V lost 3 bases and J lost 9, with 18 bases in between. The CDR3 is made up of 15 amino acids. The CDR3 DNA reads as TGCAGTGCTAGTGGAGGGTCCGGCCCCGGTTCACCCCTCCACTTT. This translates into CSASGGSGPGSPLHF.

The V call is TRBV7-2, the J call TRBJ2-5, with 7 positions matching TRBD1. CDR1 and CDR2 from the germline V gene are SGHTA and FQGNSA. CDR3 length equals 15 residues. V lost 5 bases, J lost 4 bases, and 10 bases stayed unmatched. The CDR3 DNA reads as TGTGCCAGCAGCCCTGACAGGGCCCTTGGAGAGACCCAGTACTTC. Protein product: CASSPDRALGETQYF.

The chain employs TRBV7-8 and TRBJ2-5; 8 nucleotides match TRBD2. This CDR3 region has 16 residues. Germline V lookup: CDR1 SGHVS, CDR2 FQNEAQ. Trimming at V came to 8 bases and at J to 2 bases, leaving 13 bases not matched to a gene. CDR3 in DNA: TGTGCCAGCCGACTGATTAGCGGGGCCCTTCAAGAGACCCAGTACTTC. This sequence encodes CASRLISGALQETQYF.

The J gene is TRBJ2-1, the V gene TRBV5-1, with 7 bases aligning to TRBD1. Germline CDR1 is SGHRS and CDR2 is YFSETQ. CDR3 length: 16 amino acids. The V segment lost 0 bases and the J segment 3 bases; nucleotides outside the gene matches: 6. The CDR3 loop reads CASSLETGSSYNEQFF. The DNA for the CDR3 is TGCGCCAGCAGCTTGGAGACAGGGTCTAGCTACAATGAGCAGTTCTTC.

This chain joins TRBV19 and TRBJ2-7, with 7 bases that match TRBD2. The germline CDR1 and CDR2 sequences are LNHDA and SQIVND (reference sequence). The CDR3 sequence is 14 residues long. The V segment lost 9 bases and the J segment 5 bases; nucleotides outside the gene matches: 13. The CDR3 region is CASALRRERDEQYF. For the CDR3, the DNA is TGTGCCAGCGCCCTACGGCGGGAGAGGGACGAGCAGTACTTC.

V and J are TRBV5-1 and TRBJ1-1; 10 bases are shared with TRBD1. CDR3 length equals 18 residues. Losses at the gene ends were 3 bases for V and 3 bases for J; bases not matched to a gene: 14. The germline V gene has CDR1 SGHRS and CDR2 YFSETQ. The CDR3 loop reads CASSSWGQGKERDTEAFF. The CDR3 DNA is TGCGCCAGCAGCTCCTGGGGACAGGGGAAGGAAAGGGACACTGAAGCTTTCTTT.

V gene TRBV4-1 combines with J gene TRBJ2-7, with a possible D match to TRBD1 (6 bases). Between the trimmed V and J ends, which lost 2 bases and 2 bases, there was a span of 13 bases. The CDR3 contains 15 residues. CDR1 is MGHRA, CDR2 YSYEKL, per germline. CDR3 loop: CASSQPPPGAYEQYF. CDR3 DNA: TGCGCCAGCAGCCAACCACCCCCAGGGGCCTACGAGCAGTACTTC.

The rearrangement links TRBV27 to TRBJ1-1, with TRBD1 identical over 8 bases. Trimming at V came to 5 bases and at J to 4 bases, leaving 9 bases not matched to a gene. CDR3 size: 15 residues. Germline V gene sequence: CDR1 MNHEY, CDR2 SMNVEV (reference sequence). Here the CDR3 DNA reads TGTGCCAGCAGTCCGGGACAGGCGTGGGGCACTGAAGCTTTCTTT. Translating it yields CASSPGQAWGTEAFF.

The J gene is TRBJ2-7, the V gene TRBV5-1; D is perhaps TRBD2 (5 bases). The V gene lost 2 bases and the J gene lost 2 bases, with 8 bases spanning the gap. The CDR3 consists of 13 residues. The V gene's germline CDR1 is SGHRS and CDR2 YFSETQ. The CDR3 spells CASSFDGAYEQYF. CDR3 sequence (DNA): TGCGCCAGCAGCTTTGACGGGGCCTACGAGCAGTACTTC.

CDR3 residues: CASNSGQYNSPLHF. Written as DNA, the CDR3 is TGTGCCAGCAACTCGGGACAGTATAATTCACCCCTCCACTTT. J is TRBJ1-6 and V is TRBV21-1; TRBD1 reflects the table's D call only, with no check against the DNA. TRBV21-1 is reported as a pseudogene. The CDR3 spans 14 residues.

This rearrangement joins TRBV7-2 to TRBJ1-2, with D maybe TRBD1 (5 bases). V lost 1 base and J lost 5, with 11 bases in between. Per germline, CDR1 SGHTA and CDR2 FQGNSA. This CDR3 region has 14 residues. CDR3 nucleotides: TGTGCCAGCAGCTTAGGAAGGGGAGGATATGGCTACACCTTC. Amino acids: CASSLGRGGYGYTF.

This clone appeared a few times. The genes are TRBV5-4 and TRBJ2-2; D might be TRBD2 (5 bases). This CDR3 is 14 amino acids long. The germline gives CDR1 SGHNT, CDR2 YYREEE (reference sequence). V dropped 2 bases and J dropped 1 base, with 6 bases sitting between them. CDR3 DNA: TGTGCCAGCAGCTTCAGCGGGAACACCGGGGAGCTGTTTTTT. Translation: CASSFSGNTGELFF.

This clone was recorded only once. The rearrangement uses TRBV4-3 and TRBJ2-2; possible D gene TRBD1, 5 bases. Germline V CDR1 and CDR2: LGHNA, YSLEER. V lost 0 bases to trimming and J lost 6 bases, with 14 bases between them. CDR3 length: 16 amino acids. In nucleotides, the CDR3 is TGCGCCAGCAGCCAAGATTTTGGGGCCCATTCCGGGGAGCTGTTTTTT. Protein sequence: CASSQDFGAHSGELFF.

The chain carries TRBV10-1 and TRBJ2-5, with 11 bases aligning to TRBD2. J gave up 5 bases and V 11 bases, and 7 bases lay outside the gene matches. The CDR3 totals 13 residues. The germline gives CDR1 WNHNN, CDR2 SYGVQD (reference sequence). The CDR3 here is CASPSGGCETQYF. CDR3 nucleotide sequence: TGCGCCTCCCCTAGCGGGGGGTGCGAGACCCAGTACTTC.

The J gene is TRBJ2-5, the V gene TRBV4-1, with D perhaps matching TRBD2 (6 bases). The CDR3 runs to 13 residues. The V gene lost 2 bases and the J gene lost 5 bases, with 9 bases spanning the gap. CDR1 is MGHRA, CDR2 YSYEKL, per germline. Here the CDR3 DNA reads TGCGCCAGCAGCCAACCCGGAGGGGAGACCCAGTACTTC. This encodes CASSQPGGETQYF.

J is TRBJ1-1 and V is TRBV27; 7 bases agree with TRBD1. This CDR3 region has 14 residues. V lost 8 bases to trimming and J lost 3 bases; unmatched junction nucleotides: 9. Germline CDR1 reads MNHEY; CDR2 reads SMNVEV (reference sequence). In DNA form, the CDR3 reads TGTGCCAGCCGACCACAGGGGAGATACACTGAAGCTTTCTTT. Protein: CASRPQGRYTEAFF.

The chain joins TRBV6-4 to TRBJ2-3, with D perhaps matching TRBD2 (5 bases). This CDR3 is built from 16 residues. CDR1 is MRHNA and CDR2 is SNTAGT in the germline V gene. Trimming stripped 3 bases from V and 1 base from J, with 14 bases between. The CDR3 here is CASSEDSGGRTDTQYF. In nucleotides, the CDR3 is TGTGCCAGCAGTGAGGATTCGGGCGGGCGCACAGATACGCAGTATTTT.

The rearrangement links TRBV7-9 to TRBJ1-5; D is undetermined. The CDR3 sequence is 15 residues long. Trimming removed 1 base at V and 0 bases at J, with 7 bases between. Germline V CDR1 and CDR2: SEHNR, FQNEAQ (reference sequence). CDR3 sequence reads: CASSLGASSNQPQHF. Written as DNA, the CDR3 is TGTGCCAGCAGCTTAGGGGCGAGTAGCAATCAGCCCCAGCATTTT.

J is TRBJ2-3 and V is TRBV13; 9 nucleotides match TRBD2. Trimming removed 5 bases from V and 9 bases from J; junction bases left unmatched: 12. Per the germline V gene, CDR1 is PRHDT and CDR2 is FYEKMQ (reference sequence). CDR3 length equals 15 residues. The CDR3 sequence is CASSPSGGSGATQYF. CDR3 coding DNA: TGTGCCAGCAGCCCAAGCGGGGGGTCAGGTGCGACGCAGTATTTT.